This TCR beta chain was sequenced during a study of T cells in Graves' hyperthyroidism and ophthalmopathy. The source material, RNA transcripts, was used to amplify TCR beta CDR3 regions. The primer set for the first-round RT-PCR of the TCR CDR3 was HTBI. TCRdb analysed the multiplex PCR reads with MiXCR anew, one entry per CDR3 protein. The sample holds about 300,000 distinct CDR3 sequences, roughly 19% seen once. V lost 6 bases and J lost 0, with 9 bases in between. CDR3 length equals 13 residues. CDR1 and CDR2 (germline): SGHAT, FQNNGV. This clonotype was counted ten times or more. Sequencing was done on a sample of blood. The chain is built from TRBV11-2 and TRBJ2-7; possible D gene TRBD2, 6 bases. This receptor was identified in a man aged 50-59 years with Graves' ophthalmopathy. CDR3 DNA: TGTGCCAGCAGGGTCGGGAGCTCCTACGAGCAGTACTTC. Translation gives CASRVGSSYEQYF.